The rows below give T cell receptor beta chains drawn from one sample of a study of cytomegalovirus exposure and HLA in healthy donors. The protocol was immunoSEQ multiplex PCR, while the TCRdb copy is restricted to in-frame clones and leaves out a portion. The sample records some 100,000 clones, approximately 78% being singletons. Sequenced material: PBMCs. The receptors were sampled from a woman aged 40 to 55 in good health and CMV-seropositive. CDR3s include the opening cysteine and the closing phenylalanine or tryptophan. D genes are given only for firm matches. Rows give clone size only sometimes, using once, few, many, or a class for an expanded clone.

CASSPGTGRAYGQPQHF | TGTGCCAGTAGTCCCGGGACAGGCCGGGCTTACGGTCAGCCCCAGCATTTT | TRBV19 | TRBD1 | TRBJ1-5 | .
CASSSLAGGPTQFF | TGTGCCAGTAGTTCCTTAGCGGGAGGGCCGACGCAGTTCTTC | TRBV19 | TRBD2 | TRBJ2-1 | .
CSSSHTYTEAFF | TGTTCCAGCAGCCACACGTACACTGAAGCTTTCTTT | TRBV7-9 | . | TRBJ1-1 | .
CASRKAPGFGNQPQHF | TGTGCCAGCAGGAAGGCACCGGGGTTTGGCAATCAGCCCCAGCATTTT | TRBV27 | . | TRBJ1-5 | medium-sized
CASSGQGQAYEQYF | TGTGCCAGCAGCGGACAGGGGCAGGCCTACGAGCAGTACTTC | TRBV28 | TRBD1 | TRBJ2-7 | .
CASSLHGRSYEQYF | TGTGCCAGCAGTTTACACGGGAGATCCTACGAGCAGTACTTC | TRBV28 | . | TRBJ2-7 | .
CASSRTGRTGELFF | TGTGCCAGCAGCCGTACAGGGCGCACCGGGGAGCTGTTTTTT | TRBV5-4 | . | TRBJ2-2 | .
CASSLVQGAEGMLAEKDEQFF | TGTGCCAGCAGCCTGGTACAAGGTGCAGAAGGTATGCTAGCGGAAAAGGATGAGCAGTTCTTC | TRBV7-8 | TRBD2 | TRBJ2-1 | .
CASSFREVVNEQFF | TGTGCCAGCAGTTTCAGGGAGGTTGTGAATGAGCAGTTCTTC | TRBV27 | . | TRBJ2-1 | once
CASSGKTSGRPYNEQFF | TGCGCCAGCAGCGGAAAGACTAGCGGGAGGCCGTACAATGAGCAGTTCTTC | TRBV5-1 | TRBD2 | TRBJ2-1 | .
CASSRGTNTGELFF | TGTGCCAGCAGTAGGGGGACCAACACCGGGGAGCTGTTTTTT | TRBV6-6 | . | TRBJ2-2 | .
CASSAQAANNEQFF | TGTGCCAGCAGCGCTCAAGCGGCTAACAATGAGCAGTTCTTC | TRBV7-9 | . | TRBJ2-1 | .
CASNSISTGHYNEQFF | TGTGCCAGCAACTCGATCTCGACAGGCCACTACAATGAGCAGTTCTTC | TRBV11-3 | . | TRBJ2-1 | .
CASSSPRISSYEQYF | TGTGCCAGCAGCTCCCCGCGCATAAGCTCCTACGAGCAGTACTTC | TRBV11-3 | . | TRBJ2-7 | .
CASSQSHGDQPQHF | TGTGCCAGCAGTCAGTCCCATGGAGATCAGCCCCAGCATTTT | TRBV6-4 | . | TRBJ1-5 | .
CASSLGLAANTGELFF | TGTGCCAGCAGCCTAGGACTAGCGGCGAACACCGGGGAGCTGTTTTTT | TRBV5-4 | TRBD2 | TRBJ2-2 | .
CSVEAQRTSGPYEQYF | TGCAGCGTTGAAGCTCAACGGACTAGCGGGCCCTACGAGCAGTACTTC | TRBV29-1 | TRBD2 | TRBJ2-7 | .
CASSVEASGGRMAFF | TGTGCCAGCAGCGTAGAGGCGTCAGGGGGCAGGATGGCTTTCTTT | TRBV9 | TRBD1 | TRBJ1-1 | .
CASSLGGQGNNGYTF | TGTGCCAGCAGCTTAGGCGGACAGGGAAATAATGGCTACACCTTC | TRBV7-9 | TRBD1 | TRBJ1-2 | .
CASSLSQTGTVETQYF | TGTGCCAGCAGTTTATCCCAAACCGGGACAGTAGAGACCCAGTACTTC | TRBV28 | TRBD1 | TRBJ2-5 | .
CASSSDTEYRKLFF | TGTGCCAGCAGCTCGGACACCGAATATCGGAAACTGTTTTTT | TRBV6-6 | . | TRBJ1-4 | .
CASSWGLAGGDEQFF | TGCGCCAGCAGCTGGGGACTAGCGGGAGGGGATGAGCAGTTCTTC | TRBV5-1 | TRBD2 | TRBJ2-1 | .
CASSQGQGWNEQFF | TGTGCCAGCAGTCAAGGACAGGGATGGAATGAGCAGTTCTTC | TRBV4-2 | TRBD1 | TRBJ2-1 | .
CASSVTGDLLYSNQPQHF | TGTGCCAGCAGCGTGACAGGGGACCTGTTGTATAGCAATCAGCCCCAGCATTTT | TRBV28 | TRBD1 | TRBJ1-5 | .
CASGLERERTEAFF | TGTGCTAGTGGTTTAGAGAGGGAAAGGACTGAAGCTTTCTTT | TRBV12-5 | . | TRBJ1-1 | once
CASSPLAAYNEQFF | TGCGCCAGCAGCCCCTTGGCGGCCTACAATGAGCAGTTCTTC | TRBV5-1 | . | TRBJ2-1 | .
CASSLQGTLAKNIQYF | TGTGCCAGCAGCCTACAGGGGACCCTAGCCAAAAACATTCAGTATTTC | TRBV7-2 | TRBD1 | TRBJ2-4 | .
CASSREARETQYF | TGCGCCAGCAGCCGCGAGGCTCGAGAGACCCAGTACTTC | TRBV5-1 | . | TRBJ2-5 | .
CASSPGLAGLETQYF | TGCGCCAGCAGCCCTGGACTAGCGGGACTAGAGACCCAGTACTTC | TRBV5-1 | TRBD2 | TRBJ2-5 | .
CASSYPGGSTHEQYF | TGTGCCAGCAGTTACCCCGGCGGGAGCACCCACGAGCAGTACTTC | TRBV6-6 | TRBD2 | TRBJ2-7 | .
CASRQQTGGSTEAFF | TGCGCCAGCAGACAACAGACAGGGGGCTCGACTGAAGCTTTCTTT | TRBV23-1 | TRBD1 | TRBJ1-1 | .
CASSWDSSMNTEAFF | TGTGCCAGCAGCTGGGACAGTTCCATGAACACTGAAGCTTTCTTT | TRBV7-8 | TRBD1 | TRBJ1-1 | once
CASSWRGEVNEQFF | TGTGCCAGCAGTTGGCGGGGGGAGGTTAATGAGCAGTTCTTC | TRBV28 | TRBD2 | TRBJ2-1 | .
CASSEFRFGLAGDPYEQYF | TGTGCCAGCAGTGAATTTCGATTCGGACTAGCGGGAGACCCCTACGAGCAGTACTTC | TRBV6-1 | TRBD2 | TRBJ2-7 | once
CASSLGAGGPYEQYF | TGTGCCAGCAGCTTAGGGGCGGGAGGGCCATATGAGCAGTACTTC | TRBV11-2 | TRBD2 | TRBJ2-7 | .
CASSKDLNTGELFF | TGTGCCAGCAGCAAAGATCTGAACACCGGGGAGCTGTTTTTT | TRBV21-1 | . | TRBJ2-2 | .
CASSYFSGELFF | TGTGCCAGCAGCTACTTCTCCGGGGAGCTGTTTTTT | TRBV11-2 | . | TRBJ2-2 | .
CASSDRTSYKSLDEQFF | TGTGCCAGCAGCGATCGGACTAGTTATAAAAGCCTGGATGAGCAGTTCTTC | TRBV5-4 | TRBD2 | TRBJ2-1 | few
CASSLAQLVGRTQYF | TGTGCCAGCAGCTTAGCGCAACTAGTGGGCCGTACGCAGTATTTT | TRBV7-2 | . | TRBJ2-3 | .
CASSSQGHDYGYTF | TGTGCCAGCAGTTCCCAGGGGCATGACTATGGCTACACCTTC | TRBV6-5 | . | TRBJ1-2 | few
CASSITVTGELFF | TGCGCCAGCAGCATAACAGTAACCGGGGAGCTGTTTTTT | TRBV5-1 | . | TRBJ2-2 | .
CASSSYLQVMNTEAFF | TGTGCCAGCAGTTCGTATCTTCAGGTAATGAACACTGAAGCTTTCTTT | TRBV5-5 | . | TRBJ1-1 | .
CASSFLVQGPSSGNTIYF | TGTGCCAGCAGCTTTCTCGTACAGGGGCCTAGCTCTGGAAACACCATATATTTT | TRBV7-8 | TRBD1 | TRBJ1-3 | .
CASSQGLAELYEQYF | TGCGCCAGCAGCCAGGGGCTAGCGGAGCTCTACGAGCAGTACTTC | TRBV4-3 | TRBD2 | TRBJ2-7 | .
CASSQDVGVRGPGPNNEQFF | TGCGCCAGCAGCCAAGATGTGGGGGTTAGGGGGCCGGGACCGAACAATGAGCAGTTCTTC | TRBV4-3 | TRBD1 | TRBJ2-1 | few
CASRRRDREVETQYF | TGTGCCAGCAGGAGACGGGACAGGGAGGTAGAGACCCAGTACTTC | TRBV11-2 | TRBD1 | TRBJ2-5 | .